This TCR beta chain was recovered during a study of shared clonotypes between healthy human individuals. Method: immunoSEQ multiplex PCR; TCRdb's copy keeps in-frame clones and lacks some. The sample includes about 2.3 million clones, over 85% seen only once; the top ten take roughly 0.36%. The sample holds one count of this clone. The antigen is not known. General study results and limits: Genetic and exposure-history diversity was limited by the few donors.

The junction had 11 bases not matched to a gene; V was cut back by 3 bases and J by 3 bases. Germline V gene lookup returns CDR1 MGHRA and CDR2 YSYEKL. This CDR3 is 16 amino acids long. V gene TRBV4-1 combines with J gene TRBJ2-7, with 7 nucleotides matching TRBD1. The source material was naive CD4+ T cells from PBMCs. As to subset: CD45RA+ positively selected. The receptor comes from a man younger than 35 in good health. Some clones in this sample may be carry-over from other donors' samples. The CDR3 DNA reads TGCGCCAGCAGCCAGGCTGCCGGGACAGATTTCTACGAGCAGTACTTC. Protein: CASSQAAGTDFYEQYF.